This entry is about one T cell receptor beta chain. The antigen is unknown. Pools of viral peptides were used by the ViraFEST assay to expand antigen-specific CD4+ T cells ahead of sequencing. Isolating CD4+ T cells followed more than eight days of culture. Nucleocapsid antibodies stayed negative before and after vaccination, showing no earlier SARS-CoV-2 infection. The culture medium for around 2 million PBMC per well included 9.5 to 10 IU/ml IL-2 and about 9.1 ug/ml peptides. On day 3 and again on day 7, half the medium was replaced with IL-2 medium. This sample is drawn from a study of vaccination effects on CD4 cells after COVID-19. Whole-study context: Either the BNT162b2 or mRNA-1273 vaccine was given to participants in two doses. Points from the study as a whole: After vaccination, at late timepoints, clones induced by infection and by vaccine contracted markedly.

The table came from immunoSEQ multiplex PCR; TCRdb's copy has only in-frame clones and leaves some out. Among some 52,000 clones, nearly 80% were seen once, and the ten largest hold approximately 6%. Germline CDR1 and CDR2: SNHLY and FYNNEI. This CDR3 is 15 amino acids long. V lost 3 bases and J lost 7; bases outside the gene matches: 11. The gene calls are TRBV2 and TRBJ1-2, with 7 bases identical to TRBD1. This clonotype was obtained from a human donor who received a COVID-19 vaccine. Sequenced material: CD4+ T cells from PBMCs cultured with HCoV-OC43 spike peptides, taken before COVID-19 vaccination. Subset denoted: HCoV-OC43 spike overlapping peptide pool stimulation. The CDR3 bases are TGTGCCAGCAGTGACCCTGACAGGGTGTTAGGTGGCTACACCTTC. It translates to CASSDPDRVLGGYTF.